The next 15 T cell receptor beta chains were all read from a single sample in a study of cytomegalovirus exposure and HLA in healthy donors. In the PCR, 60 Vbeta and 13 Jbeta primers were used. Method: immunoSEQ multiplex PCR; TCRdb's copy keeps in-frame clones and lacks some. Among fewer than 150,000 clones, over 65% were seen once, and the ten largest hold approximately 2.3%. The specimen was PBMCs. Receptors originate from a male donor in good health and CMV-seronegative.

The chain employs TRBV2 and TRBJ2-1; TRBD1 aligns across 12 bases. CDR1 is SNHLY, CDR2 FYNNEI, per germline. The CDR3 sequence is 15 residues long. The V segment lost 5 bases and the J segment 8 bases; nucleotides outside the gene matches: 7. The CDR3 DNA is TGTGCCAGCAGTCGGGACAGGGGGCCGGGGGATGAGCAGTTCTTC. The encoded protein is CASSRDRGPGDEQFF.

This clone was observed a few times. The gene calls are TRBV4-3 and TRBJ2-1; a possible D gene is TRBD1 (6 bases). The CDR3 covers 15 residues. The germline V and J ends were trimmed by 0 bases and 1 base, with 7 bases remaining between them. Germline V gene lookup returns CDR1 LGHNA and CDR2 YSLEER. The CDR3: CASSQEGASYNEQFF. The CDR3 DNA follows: TGCGCCAGCAGCCAAGAGGGGGCATCCTACAATGAGCAGTTCTTC.

The V call is TRBV11-2, the J call TRBJ2-7; 7 positions match TRBD1. The CDR3 loop spans 13 amino acids. V lost 5 bases and J lost 2; bases outside the gene matches: 3. The germline V gene has CDR1 SGHAT and CDR2 FQNNGV. CDR3 nucleotides: TGTGCCAGCAGCCAGGACAGGCCCTACGAGCAGTACTTC. Protein: CASSQDRPYEQYF.

The chain is built from TRBV7-3 and TRBJ2-3; the D gene is possibly TRBD1 (5 bases). Germline V CDR1 and CDR2: SGHTA, FQGTGA. V shed 6 bases and J shed 2 bases, with 9 bases lying between them. CDR3 length: 13 residues. Here the CDR3 DNA reads TGTGCCAGCAGTGACAGCCTCACAGATACGCAGTATTTT. This gives the protein CASSDSLTDTQYF. The full variable domain, rest sourced from reference TRBV7-3 and TRBJ2-3, is GAGVSQTPSNKVTEKGKYVELRCDPISGHTALYWYRQSLGQGPEFLIYFQGTGAADDSGLPNDRFFAVRPEGSVSTLKIQRTERGDSAVYLCASSDSLTDTQYFGPGTRLTVL.

The chain combines TRBV4-2 with TRBJ2-7; TRBD2 is a possible D gene (6 bases). CDR1 and CDR2 from the germline V gene are LGHNA and YNFKEQ. The CDR3 extends over 13 amino acids. The ends were cut back, 4 bases at V and 6 bases at J, with 13 bases in the middle. In nucleotides, the CDR3 is TGTGCCAGCAGCCTAGGTCGGACTACCGAGCAGTACTTC. It specifies CASSLGRTTEQYF.

The chain employs TRBV2 and TRBJ2-3; 10 nucleotides agree with TRBD2. The CDR3 has 15 residues. From germline, CDR1 is SNHLY and CDR2 FYNNEI. The V segment lost 7 bases and the J segment 0 bases; nucleotides outside the gene matches: 4. The CDR3 DNA reads TGTGCCAGCACCCTACTAGCGGGAAGCACAGATACGCAGTATTTT. Encoded protein: CASTLLAGSTDTQYF.

The chain employs TRBV19 and TRBJ2-7; the match to TRBD1 covers 9 bases. Germline V gene lookup returns CDR1 LNHDA and CDR2 SQIVND (reference sequence). The CDR3 sequence is 13 residues long. V was clipped by 3 bases and J by 5 bases; unmatched bases: 2. The chain's CDR3 is CASSMGQGNEQYF. The CDR3 coding sequence is TGTGCCAGTAGTATGGGACAGGGCAACGAGCAGTACTTC.

This clone was observed a few times. The V and J genes are TRBV7-2 and TRBJ2-6, with TRBD2 as a possible D gene (5 bases). Germline V gene lookup returns CDR1 SGHTA and CDR2 FQGNSA. Trimming left V 6 bases short and J 4 bases short, with 16 bases between. The CDR3 totals 16 residues. The DNA for the CDR3 is TGTGCCAGCAGTTCCGAGGGCGCTGGGGGGGCCAACGTCCTGACTTTC. This gives the protein CASSSEGAGGANVLTF.

The chain uses TRBV27 and TRBJ2-7; 7 nucleotides agree with TRBD1. CDR3 length equals 13 residues. The V and J ends lost 5 bases and 3 bases, in that order; junction bases with no gene match: 4. Germline V lookup: CDR1 MNHEY, CDR2 SMNVEV (reference sequence). CDR3 protein: CASSERQGYEQYF. For the CDR3, the DNA is TGTGCCAGCAGTGAGAGACAGGGCTACGAGCAGTACTTC.

This rearrangement joins TRBV11-2 to TRBJ1-2; D remains ambiguous. Trimming removed 1 base at V and 4 bases at J, with 10 bases between. The CDR3 has 14 residues. Germline V gene lookup returns CDR1 SGHAT and CDR2 FQNNGV. The CDR3 nucleotides are TGTGCCAGCAGCTTAGCGAGCTCTTCCTATGGCTACACCTTC. Translating it yields CASSLASSSYGYTF.

This sequence joins TRBV6-1 and TRBJ2-6; the D gene is possibly TRBD1 (5 bases). The germline V gene has CDR1 MNHNS and CDR2 SASEGT. V lost 3 bases, J lost 0 bases, and 18 bases lay in between. This CDR3 is built from 19 residues. Here the CDR3 reads CASSDISSGPGSGANVLTF. As DNA, the CDR3 is TGTGCCAGCAGTGATATCAGTTCAGGGCCGGGCTCTGGGGCCAACGTCCTGACTTTC.

The chain carries TRBV9 and TRBJ2-5, with D perhaps TRBD2 (5 bases). The V and J ends lost 4 bases and 0 bases respectively, with 7 bases between them. There are 13 residues in the CDR3. Germline V gene data show CDR1 as SGDLS and CDR2 as YYNGEE. CDR3 coding DNA: TGTGCCAGCAGCCTGGGAGACCAAGAGACCCAGTACTTC. This sequence encodes CASSLGDQETQYF.

Here the CDR3 DNA reads TGTGCCAGCAGTAGGGACAGCTTTTACGAGCAGTACTTC. Residues: CASSRDSFYEQYF. The rearrangement uses TRBV28 and TRBJ2-7; 7 nucleotides agree with TRBD1. The trim removed 5 bases at V and 4 bases at J, leaving 5 bases unmatched. Per germline, CDR1 MDHEN and CDR2 SYDVKM. CDR3 length: 13 residues.

The V call is TRBV6-1, the J call TRBJ1-2; D might be TRBD1 (6 bases). The CDR3 consists of 15 residues. V dropped 6 bases and J dropped 7 bases, with 21 bases sitting between them. Per the germline V gene, CDR1 is MNHNS and CDR2 is SASEGT. CDR3 sequence: CASSPTPAGARGYTF. DNA of the CDR3: TGTGCCAGCAGCCCGACGCCCGCGGGGGCACGTGGCTACACCTTC.

V gene TRBV11-2 combines with J gene TRBJ2-1; D unclear. CDR3 length: 12 residues. The V end was cut by 4 bases, the J end by 6 bases, with 7 bases between. CDR1 is SGHAT, CDR2 FQNNGV, per germline. The CDR3 loop reads CASSSLRNEQFF. The CDR3 DNA reads as TGTGCCAGCAGCTCACTCCGCAATGAGCAGTTCTTC.